These 7 T cell receptor beta chains came from one sample sequenced in a study of T cell repertoires in cytomegalovirus infection. TCRdb redid the calling of the reads with MiXCR, one entry per CDR3 protein. The data show tens of thousands of distinct CDR3 sequences, with approximately 3.6% seen just once and 22% held by the top ten. Sequenced material: PBMCs. The receptors shown here come from a human donor in good health (CMV status not recorded). Some clones in this sample may be carry-over from other donors' samples.

This clonotype was counted at least ten times. The chain uses TRBV6-1 and TRBJ2-5, with D perhaps TRBD1 (6 bases). Per germline, CDR1 MNHNS and CDR2 SASEGT. V was trimmed by 6 bases and J by 4 bases, leaving 21 bases between them. This CDR3 comprises 16 residues. Here the CDR3 reads CASSSGQQIRGETQYF. In nucleotides, the CDR3 is TGTGCCAGCAGCTCGGGACAACAAATCCGGGGAGAGACCCAGTACTTC.

This clonotype was seen ten or more times. This sequence joins TRBV6-2 or TRBV6-3 and TRBJ2-7; TRBD1 aligns across 10 bases. This CDR3 is 15 amino acids long. The trim removed 6 bases at V and 7 bases at J, leaving 12 bases unmatched. The germline V gene has CDR1 MNHEY and CDR2 SVGEGT. The CDR3 here is CASRPTGGAFWEQYF. The CDR3, as DNA: TGTGCCAGCAGACCGACAGGGGGCGCGTTCTGGGAGCAGTACTTC.

This clonotype came up many times. V and J are TRBV7-6 and TRBJ2-2; tentatively, D is TRBD1 (5 bases). Per germline, CDR1 SGHVS and CDR2 FNYEAQ. The CDR3 is 14 amino acids. Trimming cost V 3 bases and J 5 bases, with 10 bases left between them. CDR3 bases: TGTGCCAGCAGCTTCCTCCAGGGAACCGGGGAGCTGTTTTTT. Its translation: CASSFLQGTGELFF. Full variable domain (outside the CDR3, taken from reference TRBV7-6 and TRBJ2-2): GAGVSQSPRYKVTKRGQDVALRCDPISGHVSLYWYRQALGQGPEFLTYFNYEAQQDKSGLPNDRFSAERPEGSISTLTIQRTEQRDSAMYRCASSFLQGTGELFFGEGSRLTVL.

This clonotype was recorded many times. The chain is built from TRBV12-3 or TRBV12-4 and TRBJ2-2; D is possibly TRBD1 or TRBD2 (5 bases each). This CDR3 has 15 residues. Deletions cut 8 bases from V and 0 bases from J, with 13 bases between. The CDR3 DNA sequence: TGTGCCAGCTCCCTGGGGGAGTCGAACACCGGGGAGCTGTTTTTT. It yields the protein CASSLGESNTGELFF.

This clonotype has a count of ten or more. The chain has TRBV7-2 and TRBJ1-5; 8 bases match TRBD1. Germline V gene lookup returns CDR1 SGHTA and CDR2 FQGNSA. This CDR3 contains 16 residues. The trim removed 5 bases at V and 1 base at J, leaving 7 bases unmatched. This chain's CDR3 is CASSKTGVDSNQPQHF. CDR3 bases: TGTGCCAGCAGCAAGACAGGGGTGGACAGCAATCAGCCCCAGCATTTT.

In its sample, this clonotype was seen a few times. The chain couples TRBV7-9 to TRBJ1-1, with D maybe TRBD1 (5 bases). Germline values: CDR1 SEHNR, CDR2 FQNEAQ (reference sequence). This CDR3 has 14 residues. The V and J ends lost 7 bases and 3 bases respectively, with 15 bases between them. The CDR3 loop reads CASTLGDGHTEAFF. CDR3 bases: TGTGCCAGCACCCTGGGGGACGGCCACACTGAAGCTTTCTTT.

This clonotype was picked up many times. The chain couples TRBV2 to TRBJ2-7; D is undetermined. The CDR3 is 12 residues long. The V end was cut by 3 bases, the J end by 4 bases, with 7 bases between. The V gene's germline CDR1 is SNHLY and CDR2 FYNNEI. CDR3: CASSETEYEQYF. The CDR3, as DNA: TGTGCCAGCAGTGAGACTGAATACGAGCAGTACTTC.